This record covers a single T cell receptor beta chain. No antigen is known for it. This entry comes from a study of blood T cells in healthy people across ages. General study results and limits: As age increased, TCR beta diversity per million T cells fell in a roughly linear fashion.

A second PCR of about 6 to 12 cycles used a sample-barcoded 5' primer and a J-beta primer mix. All samples gave at least 2.5 million CDR3-containing paired-end reads. MiXCR was run by TCRdb on the 5' RACE reads, yielding one entry per CDR3 protein. The sample consists of fewer than 2,000,000 distinct CDR3 sequences, about 31% of them appearing once. CDR3 length: 16 amino acids. CDR1 and CDR2 from the germline V gene are GTSNPN and SVGIG (reference sequence). V dropped 5 bases and J dropped 0 bases, with 14 bases sitting between them. Healthy Russian Caucasian donors spanned ages about 6 to 95 years. The sample taken for sequencing was blood. The receptor comes from a woman in her 30s in good health. The rearrangement links TRBV30 to TRBJ1-6; TRBD1 is a possible D gene (5 bases). CDR3 region: CAWATPGSSYNSPLHF. DNA for the CDR3: TGTGCCTGGGCAACTCCAGGGAGCTCCTATAATTCACCCCTCCACTTT. Full variable domain (remainder filled in from reference TRBV30 and TRBJ1-6): SQTIHQWPATLVQPVGSPLSLECTVEGTSNPNLYWYRQAAGRGLQLLFYSVGIGQISSEVPQNLSASRPQDRQFILSSKKLLLSDSGFYLCAWATPGSSYNSPLHFGNGTRLTVT.